Presented here are 10 T cell receptor beta chains from one specimen sequenced in a study of CD8 T cells in Susac syndrome. With random hexamers, roughly 0.45 to 1 ug RNA was reverse transcribed. Each CDR3 protein gets one entry after TCRdb re-called the immunoSEQ multiplex PCR reads with MiXCR. The profile covers about 120,000 distinct CDR3 sequences, with roughly 94% appearing a single time and approximately 0.13% taken by the ten largest. Sample: CD4+ T cells from PBMCs. The receptor set was obtained from a human donor with multiple sclerosis.

The genes are TRBV9 and TRBJ2-5; 16 nucleotides match TRBD2. J was trimmed by 4 bases and V by 2 bases; bases with no gene match: 5. Germline assignment: CDR1 SGDLS and CDR2 YYNGEE. The CDR3 spans 17 residues. CDR3 protein: CASSVGTSGRAGETQYF. The CDR3 DNA sequence: TGTGCCAGCAGCGTTGGGACTAGCGGGAGGGCCGGAGAGACCCAGTACTTC.

The rearrangement links TRBV7-9 to TRBJ2-7; D perhaps matches TRBD1 (6 bases). The CDR3 has 14 amino acids. The germline CDR1 and CDR2 sequences are SEHNR and FQNEAQ (reference sequence). V lost 4 bases to trimming and J lost 0 bases, with 10 bases between them. The DNA of the CDR3 is TGTGCCAGCAGCTATAACAGGGACTCCTACGAGCAGTACTTC. It codes for CASSYNRDSYEQYF.

V usage is TRBV6-2 or TRBV6-3 and J usage is TRBJ2-1; D perhaps matches TRBD2 (5 bases). This CDR3 is 15 amino acids long. From germline, CDR1 is MNHEY and CDR2 SVGEGT. Trimming took off 3 bases at V and 8 bases at J, with 17 bases between the two ends. CDR3 sequence (DNA): TGTGCCAGCAGTTATCATTCTAGCATTACGCATGAGCAGTTCTTC. It encodes CASSYHSSITHEQFF.

The CDR3 sequence is CASSIFSGASSQFF. Written as DNA, the CDR3 is TGTGCCAGTAGTATCTTTAGCGGGGCCTCTTCACAGTTCTTC. The J gene is TRBJ2-1, the V gene TRBV19; 8 nucleotides line up with TRBD2. The CDR3 totals 14 residues. Germline-derived CDR1 and CDR2 are LNHDA and SQIVND (reference sequence). V lost 3 bases and J lost 13; bases outside the gene matches: 11.

The CDR3 DNA reads TGTGCCAGCAGCCTGCAGGGTACAATGAACACTGAAGCTTTCTTT. Encoded protein: CASSLQGTMNTEAFF. J is TRBJ1-1 and V is TRBV7-2; D possibly corresponds to TRBD1 (5 bases). The CDR3 extends over 15 amino acids. V was pared by 5 bases and J by 0 bases, with 13 bases between. The germline CDR1 and CDR2 sequences are SGHTA and FQGNSA.

The chain recombines TRBV6-1 with TRBJ1-1; the D gene is possibly TRBD1 (6 bases). The CDR3 contains 11 residues. The ends were cut back, 7 bases at V and 7 bases at J, with 10 bases in the middle. CDR1 is MNHNS, CDR2 SASEGT, per germline. The CDR3 DNA sequence: TGTGCCAGCAACTTACAGGGTGAAGCTTTCTTT. This encodes CASNLQGEAFF.

The chain links TRBV12-3 or TRBV12-4 to TRBJ2-7, with no clear D. The germline V and J ends were trimmed by 1 base and 9 bases, with 16 bases remaining between them. The CDR3 extends over 14 amino acids. The CDR3: CASSLGPETSGQYF. As DNA, the CDR3 is TGTGCCAGCAGTTTAGGGCCGGAGACCTCGGGGCAGTACTTC.

The chain is built from TRBV30 and TRBJ2-7; weak D call: TRBD1 (6 bases). The CDR3 is 15 amino acids. V gave up 2 bases and J gave up 0 bases, with 14 bases separating them. Germline V lookup: CDR1 GTSNPN, CDR2 SVGIG (reference sequence). CDR3 amino acids: CAWSRYQGSSYEQYF. The CDR3 nucleotides are TGTGCCTGGAGTCGGTATCAGGGGAGCTCCTACGAGCAGTACTTC.

V usage is TRBV5-1 and J usage is TRBJ1-1, with D possibly matching TRBD1 (5 bases). V was shortened by 0 bases and J by 7 bases, with 16 bases between the two germline ends. This CDR3 has 15 amino acids. Per the germline V gene, CDR1 is SGHRS and CDR2 is YFSETQ. CDR3 residues: CASSLAGTGRVEAFF. The CDR3 DNA reads TGCGCCAGCAGCTTGGCCGGAACGGGGCGGGTTGAAGCTTTCTTT.

The rearrangement uses TRBV6-5 and TRBJ1-2; D call uncertain. Germline V CDR1 and CDR2: MNHEY, SVGAGI. The V and J ends lost 6 bases and 5 bases respectively, with 13 bases between them. CDR3 length: 13 residues. CDR3 protein: CASSFGSFYGYTF. CDR3 coding DNA: TGTGCCAGCAGCTTCGGGAGCTTTTATGGCTACACCTTC.